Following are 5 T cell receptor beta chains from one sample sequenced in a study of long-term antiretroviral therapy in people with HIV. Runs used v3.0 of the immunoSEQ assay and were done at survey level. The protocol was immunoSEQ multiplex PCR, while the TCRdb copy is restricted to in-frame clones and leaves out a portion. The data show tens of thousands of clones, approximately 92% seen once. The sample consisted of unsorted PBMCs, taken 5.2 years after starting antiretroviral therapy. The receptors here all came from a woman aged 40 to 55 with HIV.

The CDR3 nucleotides read TGTGCCAGCAGCTTAGAAATCGGGGCCTCCAGGGAGACCCAGTACTTC. Encoded protein: CASSLEIGASRETQYF. The J gene is TRBJ2-5, the V gene TRBV11-2; D could derive from TRBD1 or TRBD2 (5 bases each). This CDR3 is 16 amino acids long. The V and J ends lost 0 bases and 5 bases respectively, with 16 bases between them. CDR1 is SGHAT, CDR2 FQNNGV, per germline.

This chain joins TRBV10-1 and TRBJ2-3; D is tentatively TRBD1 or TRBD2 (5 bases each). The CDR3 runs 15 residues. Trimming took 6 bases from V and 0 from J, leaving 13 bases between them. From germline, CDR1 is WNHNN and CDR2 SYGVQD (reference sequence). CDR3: CASRGRRISTDTQYF. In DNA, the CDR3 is TGCGCCAGCAGGGGACGGAGGATTAGCACAGATACGCAGTATTTT.

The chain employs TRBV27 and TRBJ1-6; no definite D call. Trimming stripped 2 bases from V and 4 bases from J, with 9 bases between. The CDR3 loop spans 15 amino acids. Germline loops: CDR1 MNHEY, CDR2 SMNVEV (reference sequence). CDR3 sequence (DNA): TGTGCCAGCAGTTTAGGTGCGGGTTATAATTCACCCCTCCACTTT. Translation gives CASSLGAGYNSPLHF.

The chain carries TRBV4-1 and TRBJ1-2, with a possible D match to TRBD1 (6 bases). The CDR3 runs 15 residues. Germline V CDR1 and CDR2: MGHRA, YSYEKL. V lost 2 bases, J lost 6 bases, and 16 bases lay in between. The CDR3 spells CASSQPRDKRDGYTF. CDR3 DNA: TGCGCCAGCAGCCAACCCAGGGACAAACGGGATGGCTACACCTTC.

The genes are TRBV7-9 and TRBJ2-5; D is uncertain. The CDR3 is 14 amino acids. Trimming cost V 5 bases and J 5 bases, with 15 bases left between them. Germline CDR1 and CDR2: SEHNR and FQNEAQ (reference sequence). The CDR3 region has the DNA TGTGCCAGCAGCCCGGACGCCTCCGGGGAGACCCAGTACTTC. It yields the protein CASSPDASGETQYF.